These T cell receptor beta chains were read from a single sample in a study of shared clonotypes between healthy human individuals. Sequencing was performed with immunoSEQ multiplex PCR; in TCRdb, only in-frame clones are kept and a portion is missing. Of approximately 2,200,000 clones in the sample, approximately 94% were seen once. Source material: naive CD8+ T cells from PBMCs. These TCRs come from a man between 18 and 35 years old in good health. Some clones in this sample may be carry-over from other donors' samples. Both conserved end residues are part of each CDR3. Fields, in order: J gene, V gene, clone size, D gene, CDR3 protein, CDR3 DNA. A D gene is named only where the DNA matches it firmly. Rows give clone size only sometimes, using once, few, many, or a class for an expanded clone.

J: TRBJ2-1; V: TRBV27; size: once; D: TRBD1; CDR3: CASSMGPGTGDNEQFF; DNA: TGTGCCAGCAGCATGGGACCCGGGACAGGCGACAATGAGCAGTTCTTC
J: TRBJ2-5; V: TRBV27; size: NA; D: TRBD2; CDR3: CASTGFPPPSGGRFLRETQYF; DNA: TGTGCCAGCACCGGATTCCCCCCACCCTCCGGCGGGAGATTCCTTCGAGAGACCCAGTACTTC
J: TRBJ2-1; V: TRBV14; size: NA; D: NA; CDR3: CATGDFSSYNEQFF; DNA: TGTGCCACGGGGGACTTTAGCTCCTACAATGAGCAGTTCTTC
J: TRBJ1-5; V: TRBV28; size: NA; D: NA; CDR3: CASSLAQGYQPQHF; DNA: TGTGCCAGCAGTTTAGCACAGGGATACCAGCCCCAGCATTTT
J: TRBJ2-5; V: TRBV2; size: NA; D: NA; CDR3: CASSGSDYPQETQYF; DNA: TGTGCCAGCAGCGGATCAGACTACCCCCAAGAGACCCAGTACTTC
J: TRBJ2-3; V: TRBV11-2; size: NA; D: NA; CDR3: CASSPGRGRATDTQYF; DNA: TGTGCCAGCAGCCCCGGGCGGGGTAGGGCGACAGATACGCAGTATTTT
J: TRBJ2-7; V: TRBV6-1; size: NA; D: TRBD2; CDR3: CASSERLAGAPGYEQYF; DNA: TGTGCCAGCAGTGAGAGACTAGCGGGGGCGCCCGGGTACGAGCAGTACTTC
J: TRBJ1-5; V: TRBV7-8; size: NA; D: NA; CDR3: CASSHPPGEGGNQPQHF; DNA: TGTGCCAGCAGCCACCCCCCAGGAGAGGGTGGCAATCAGCCCCAGCATTTT
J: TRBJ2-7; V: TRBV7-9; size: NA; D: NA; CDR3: CASSRSVDRPSYEQYF; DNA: TGTGCCAGCAGCCGTTCAGTGGATAGACCTTCCTACGAGCAGTACTTC
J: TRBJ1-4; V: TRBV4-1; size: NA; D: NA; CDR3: CASSQEWGPNEKLFF; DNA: TGCGCCAGCAGCCAAGAATGGGGACCTAATGAAAAACTGTTTTTT
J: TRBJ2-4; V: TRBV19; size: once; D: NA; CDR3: CASYRVWDF; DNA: TGTGCCAGTTACAGGGTGTGGGACTTC
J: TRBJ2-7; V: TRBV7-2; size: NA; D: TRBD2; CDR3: CASSLLLAELYEQYF; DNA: TGTGCCAGCAGCTTACTACTAGCGGAGCTCTACGAGCAGTACTTC
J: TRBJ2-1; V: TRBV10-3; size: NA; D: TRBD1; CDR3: CAISVGTGANEQFF; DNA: TGTGCCATCAGTGTAGGGACAGGGGCCAATGAGCAGTTCTTC
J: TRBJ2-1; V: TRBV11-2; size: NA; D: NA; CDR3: CASSLSVRDGYNEQFF; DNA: TGTGCCAGCAGCTTATCCGTGCGGGACGGCTACAATGAGCAGTTCTTC
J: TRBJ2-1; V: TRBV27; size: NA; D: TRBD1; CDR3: CASSLGDSPISYNEQFF; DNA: TGTGCCAGCAGTTTAGGGGACAGCCCAATCTCCTACAATGAGCAGTTCTTC
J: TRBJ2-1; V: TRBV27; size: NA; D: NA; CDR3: CASLERAPPNEQFF; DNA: TGTGCCTCCCTCGAGCGGGCCCCCCCCAATGAGCAGTTCTTC
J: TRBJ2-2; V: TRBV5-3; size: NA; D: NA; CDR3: CARSPDSNTGELFF; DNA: TGTGCCAGAAGCCCGGACTCCAACACCGGGGAGCTGTTTTTT
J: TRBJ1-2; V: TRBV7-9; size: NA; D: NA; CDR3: CASSSYRDRSNYGYTF; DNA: TGTGCCAGCAGCTCGTACCGGGACCGGAGTAACTATGGCTACACCTTC
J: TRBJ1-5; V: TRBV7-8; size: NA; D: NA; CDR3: CASSLMRGDSNQPQHF; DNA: TGTGCCAGCAGCTTAATGCGGGGCGATAGCAATCAGCCCCAGCATTTT
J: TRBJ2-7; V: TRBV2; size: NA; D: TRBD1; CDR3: CASSPGQGSYEQYF; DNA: TGTGCCAGCAGTCCGGGACAGGGCTCCTACGAGCAGTACTTC
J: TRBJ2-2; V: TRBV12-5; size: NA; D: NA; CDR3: CASGRNGRSTGELFF; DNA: TGTGCTAGTGGCCGAAACGGGAGATCGACCGGGGAGCTGTTTTTT
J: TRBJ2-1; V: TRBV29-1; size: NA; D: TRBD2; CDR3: CSVEDAIGLAGVYNEQFF; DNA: TGCAGCGTTGAAGACGCTATCGGACTAGCGGGCGTTTACAATGAGCAGTTCTTC
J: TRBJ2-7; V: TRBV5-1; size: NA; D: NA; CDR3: CASSLVPGLNYEQYF; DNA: TGCGCCAGCAGCTTGGTTCCAGGGCTGAACTACGAGCAGTACTTC
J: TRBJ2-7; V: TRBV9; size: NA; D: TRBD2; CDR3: CASSVEGLAANEQYF; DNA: TGTGCCAGCAGCGTGGAAGGACTAGCTGCCAACGAGCAGTACTTC
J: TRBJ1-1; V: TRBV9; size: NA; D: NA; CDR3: CASSVATNTEAFF; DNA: TGTGCCAGCAGCGTAGCCACGAACACTGAAGCTTTCTTT
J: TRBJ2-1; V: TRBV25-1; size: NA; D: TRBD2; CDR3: CASSETSGSNNEQFF; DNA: TGTGCCAGCAGTGAGACTAGCGGGAGCAACAATGAGCAGTTCTTC
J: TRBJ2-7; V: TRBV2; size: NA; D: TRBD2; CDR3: CASSEILASGVYEQYF; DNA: TGTGCCAGCAGCGAAATTCTGGCTAGCGGAGTCTACGAGCAGTACTTC
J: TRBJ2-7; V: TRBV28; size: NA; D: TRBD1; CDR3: CASRTGGGEQYF; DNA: TGTGCCAGTAGGACAGGTGGGGGCGAGCAGTACTTC
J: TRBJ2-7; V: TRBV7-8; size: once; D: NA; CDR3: CASSLPSSYEQYF; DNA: TGTGCCAGCAGCTTACCGAGCTCCTACGAGCAGTACTTC
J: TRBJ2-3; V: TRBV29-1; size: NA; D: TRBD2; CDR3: CSVEGLAGVEDTQYF; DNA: TGCAGCGTGGAGGGACTAGCGGGAGTTGAAGATACGCAGTATTTT
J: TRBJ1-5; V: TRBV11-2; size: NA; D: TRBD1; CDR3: CASSADRGHNQPQHF; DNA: TGTGCCAGCAGCGCGGACAGGGGGCACAATCAGCCCCAGCATTTT
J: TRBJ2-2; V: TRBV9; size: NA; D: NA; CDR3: CATSDFIANTGELFF; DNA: TGTGCCACCTCAGACTTTATCGCGAACACCGGGGAGCTGTTTTTT
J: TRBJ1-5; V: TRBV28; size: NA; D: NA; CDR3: CASSPKPRGVYSNQPQHF; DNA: TGTGCCAGCAGCCCAAAACCGAGGGGCGTATATAGCAATCAGCCCCAGCATTTT
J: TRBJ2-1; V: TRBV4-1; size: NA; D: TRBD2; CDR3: CASSQDQREMYNEQFF; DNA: TGCGCCAGCAGCCAAGATCAGCGGGAGATGTACAATGAGCAGTTCTTC
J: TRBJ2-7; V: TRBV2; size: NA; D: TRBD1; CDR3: CASSIDRGRQEEQYF; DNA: TGTGCCAGCAGTATAGACAGGGGGCGTCAAGAGGAGCAGTACTTC
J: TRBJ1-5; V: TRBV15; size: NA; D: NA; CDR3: CATSTRPTRRNQPQHF; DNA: TGTGCCACCAGTACACGACCGACACGTCGAAATCAGCCCCAGCATTTT
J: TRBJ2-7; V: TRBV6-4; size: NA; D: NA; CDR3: CASSDVGGPGRSYEQYF; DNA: TGTGCCAGCAGTGATGTTGGCGGGCCAGGGAGATCCTACGAGCAGTACTTC
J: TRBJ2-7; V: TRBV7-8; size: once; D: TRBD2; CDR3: CASSPRLAGVEQYF; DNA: TGTGCCAGCAGCCCGAGACTAGCGGGAGTCGAGCAGTACTTC
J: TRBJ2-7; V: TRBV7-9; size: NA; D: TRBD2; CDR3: CASSAGLAQLSYEQYF; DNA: TGTGCCAGCAGCGCGGGACTAGCGCAACTGTCCTACGAGCAGTACTTC
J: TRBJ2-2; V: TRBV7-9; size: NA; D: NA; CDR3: CASSPPLGGELFF; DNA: TGTGCCAGCAGCCCCCCGTTGGGCGGGGAGCTGTTTTTT
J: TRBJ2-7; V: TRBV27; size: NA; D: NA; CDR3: CASSFGGGFSLGEQYF; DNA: TGTGCCAGCAGTTTTGGAGGGGGCTTTAGCCTTGGCGAGCAGTACTTC
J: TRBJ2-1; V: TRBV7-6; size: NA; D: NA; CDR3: CASSLGSARNEQFF; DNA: TGTGCCAGCAGCTTAGGTTCAGCCCGCAATGAGCAGTTCTTC
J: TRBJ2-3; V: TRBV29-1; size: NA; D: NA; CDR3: CSVEFVRWDARALTDTQYF; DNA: TGCAGCGTTGAGTTCGTTAGGTGGGACGCAAGAGCCCTCACAGATACGCAGTATTTT
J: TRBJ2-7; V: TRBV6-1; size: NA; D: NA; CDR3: CASRWGNSYEQYF; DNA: TGTGCCAGCAGGTGGGGCAACTCCTACGAGCAGTACTTC
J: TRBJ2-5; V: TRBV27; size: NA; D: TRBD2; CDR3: CASSLSLPSGVQETQYF; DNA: TGTGCCAGCAGTTTATCGTTACCTAGCGGGGTACAAGAGACCCAGTACTTC
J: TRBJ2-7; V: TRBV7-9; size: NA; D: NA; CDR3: CASSLHVGLAYEQYF; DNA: TGTGCCAGCAGCTTACACGTGGGGCTCGCTTACGAGCAGTACTTC
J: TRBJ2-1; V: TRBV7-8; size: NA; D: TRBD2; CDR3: CASSLVWGRAGNEQFF; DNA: TGTGCCAGCAGCTTAGTTTGGGGGAGGGCCGGCAATGAGCAGTTCTTC
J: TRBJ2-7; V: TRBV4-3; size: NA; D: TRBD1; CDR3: CASSLGQGLAYEQYF; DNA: TGCGCCAGCAGCCTCGGACAGGGTCTCGCCTACGAGCAGTACTTC
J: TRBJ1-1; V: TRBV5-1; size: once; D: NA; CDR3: CASSLEYWGMNTEAFF; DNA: TGCGCCAGCAGCTTGGAATATTGGGGTATGAACACTGAAGCTTTCTTT
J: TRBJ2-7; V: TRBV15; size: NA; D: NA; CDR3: CATSRNRIAEQQYF; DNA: TGTGCCACCAGCAGAAACAGGATAGCGGAACAGCAGTACTTC
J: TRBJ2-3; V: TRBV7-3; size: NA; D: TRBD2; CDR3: CASSASGSSDTQYF; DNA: TGTGCCAGCAGCGCGAGCGGGAGCTCAGATACGCAGTATTTT
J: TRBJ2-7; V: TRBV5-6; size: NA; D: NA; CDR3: CASSVSGLPYEQYF; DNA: TGTGCCAGCAGCGTGTCAGGGCTACCCTACGAGCAGTACTTC
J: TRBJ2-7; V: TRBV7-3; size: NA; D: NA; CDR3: CASSPGISYEQYF; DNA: TGTGCCAGCAGCCCTGGAATCTCCTACGAGCAGTACTTC
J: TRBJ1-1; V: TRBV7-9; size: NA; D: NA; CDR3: CASRIPATEAFF; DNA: TGTGCCAGCAGAATCCCGGCCACTGAAGCTTTCTTT
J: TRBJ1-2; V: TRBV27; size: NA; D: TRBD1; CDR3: CASSSSLDRALYGYTF; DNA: TGTGCCAGCAGTTCATCACTGGACAGGGCTCTCTATGGCTACACCTTC
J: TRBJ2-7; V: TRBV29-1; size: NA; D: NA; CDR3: CSVAPSESYEQYF; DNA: TGCAGCGTTGCTCCGTCCGAGTCCTACGAGCAGTACTTC
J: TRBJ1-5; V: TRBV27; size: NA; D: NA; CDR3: CASSAQFGAGNQPQHF; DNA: TGTGCCAGCAGTGCCCAATTCGGGGCAGGCAATCAGCCCCAGCATTTT
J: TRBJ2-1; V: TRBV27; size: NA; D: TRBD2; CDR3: CASSSPRDYNYNEQFF; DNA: TGTGCCAGCAGTTCACCCAGGGACTATAATTACAATGAGCAGTTCTTC
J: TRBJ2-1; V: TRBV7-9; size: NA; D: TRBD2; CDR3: CASSLGLAGVYNEQFF; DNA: TGTGCCAGCAGCTTAGGGCTAGCGGGAGTCTACAATGAGCAGTTCTTC
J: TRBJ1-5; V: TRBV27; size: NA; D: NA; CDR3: CASSQRPYSNQPQHF; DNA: TGTGCCAGCAGTCAAAGACCATATAGCAATCAGCCCCAGCATTTT